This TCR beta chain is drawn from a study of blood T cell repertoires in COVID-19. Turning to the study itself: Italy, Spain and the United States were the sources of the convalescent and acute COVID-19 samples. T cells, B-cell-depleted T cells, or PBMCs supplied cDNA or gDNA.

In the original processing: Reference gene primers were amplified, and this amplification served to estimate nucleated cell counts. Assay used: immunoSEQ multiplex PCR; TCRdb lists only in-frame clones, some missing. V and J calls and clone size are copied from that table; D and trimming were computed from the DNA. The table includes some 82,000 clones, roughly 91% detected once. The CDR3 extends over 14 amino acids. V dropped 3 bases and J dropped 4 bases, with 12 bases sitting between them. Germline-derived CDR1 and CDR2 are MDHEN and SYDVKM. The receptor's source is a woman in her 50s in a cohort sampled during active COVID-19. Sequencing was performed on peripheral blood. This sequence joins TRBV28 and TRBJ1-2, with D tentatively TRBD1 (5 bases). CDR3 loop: CASSLRQGLYGYTF. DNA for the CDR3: TGTGCCAGCAGTTTGCGCCAGGGACTCTATGGCTACACCTTC.